Listed below are T cell receptor beta chains from one sample, sequenced in a study of blood T cell repertoires in COVID-19. The data were produced by immunoSEQ multiplex PCR, yet TCRdb's version contains in-frame clones alone and is incomplete. The table records approximately 75,000 clones, 86% of them present only once. Sequenced material: peripheral blood. The receptors originated from a man at least 80 years old with COVID-19, enrolled during active disease. The CDR3 runs from the conserved cysteine through the conserved F or W. D genes are given only for firm matches. Rows may omit the clone size; those that give it use once, few, many or a size class.

V gene: TRBV27; CDR3 length: 12; J gene: TRBJ2-7; clone size: -; D gene: -; CDR3 DNA: TGTGCCAGCAGTCTCCTCTCCTACGAGCAGTACTTC; CDR3 protein: CASSLLSYEQYF
V gene: TRBV7-2; CDR3 length: 14; J gene: TRBJ1-1; clone size: -; D gene: -; CDR3 DNA: TGTGCCAGCAGCCCCACAGGTTTGAACACTGAAGCTTTCTTT; CDR3 protein: CASSPTGLNTEAFF
V gene: TRBV5-1; CDR3 length: 13; J gene: TRBJ1-1; clone size: -; D gene: -; CDR3 DNA: TGCGCCAGCAGGGAACAGGTGGGGACTGAAGCTTTCTTT; CDR3 protein: CASREQVGTEAFF
V gene: TRBV5-6; CDR3 length: 14; J gene: TRBJ1-1; clone size: few; D gene: -; CDR3 DNA: TGTGCCAGCAGCTTGGGGACAGTGAACACTGAAGCTTTCTTT; CDR3 protein: CASSLGTVNTEAFF
V gene: TRBV20-1; CDR3 length: 14; J gene: TRBJ2-7; clone size: -; D gene: TRBD1; CDR3 DNA: TGCAGTGCTAGTGGAGGGACAGGCGGCGACGAGCAGTACTTC; CDR3 protein: CSASGGTGGDEQYF
V gene: TRBV2; CDR3 length: 13; J gene: TRBJ2-1; clone size: -; D gene: -; CDR3 DNA: TGTGCCAGCAGTGACAGGGAAGATGGTGAGCAGTTCTTC; CDR3 protein: CASSDREDGEQFF
V gene: TRBV25-1; CDR3 length: 15; J gene: TRBJ2-3; clone size: -; D gene: -; CDR3 DNA: TGTGCCAGCAACCCGGCGGGGGCGGGCACAGATACGCAGTATTTT; CDR3 protein: CASNPAGAGTDTQYF
V gene: TRBV9; CDR3 length: 14; J gene: TRBJ1-2; clone size: once; D gene: -; CDR3 DNA: TGTGCCAGCAGCGTCGGAGGGGGGGCAGGCGGCTACACCTTC; CDR3 protein: CASSVGGGAGGYTF
V gene: TRBV6-6; CDR3 length: 15; J gene: TRBJ1-4; clone size: -; D gene: -; CDR3 DNA: TGTGCCAGCAGTAAGCTAAGACGGGGTAATGAAAAACTGTTTTTT; CDR3 protein: CASSKLRRGNEKLFF
V gene: TRBV7-8; CDR3 length: 15; J gene: TRBJ2-5; clone size: -; D gene: -; CDR3 DNA: TGTGCCAGCAGCTTAGAAGAAGGGCGGGTAGAGACCCAGTACTTC; CDR3 protein: CASSLEEGRVETQYF
V gene: TRBV7-2; CDR3 length: 12; J gene: TRBJ1-1; clone size: -; D gene: TRBD1; CDR3 DNA: TGTGCCAGCAGCACCGACAGGGGGGCCGCTTTCTTT; CDR3 protein: CASSTDRGAAFF
V gene: TRBV27; CDR3 length: 20; J gene: TRBJ2-3; clone size: -; D gene: -; CDR3 DNA: TGTGCCAGCAGTCCCCAGGGGGGTCCGGGGGCTATGGCACACTGGGATACGCAGTATTTT; CDR3 protein: CASSPQGGPGAMAHWDTQYF
V gene: TRBV6-6; CDR3 length: 16; J gene: TRBJ1-2; clone size: -; D gene: -; CDR3 DNA: TGTGCCAGCAGTTACGAGGCCGGGTCCTTAAACTATGGCTACACCTTC; CDR3 protein: CASSYEAGSLNYGYTF
V gene: TRBV5-1; CDR3 length: 15; J gene: TRBJ2-5; clone size: -; D gene: -; CDR3 DNA: TGCGCCAGCAGCTTGGAGGCAGGGGTGGAGGAGACCCAGTACTTC; CDR3 protein: CASSLEAGVEETQYF
V gene: TRBV18; CDR3 length: 14; J gene: TRBJ1-6; clone size: few; D gene: TRBD1; CDR3 DNA: TGTGCCAGCTCACCCCGACAGGGGGATTCACCCCTCCACTTT; CDR3 protein: CASSPRQGDSPLHF
V gene: TRBV5-4; CDR3 length: 13; J gene: TRBJ1-4; clone size: few; D gene: -; CDR3 DNA: TGTGCCAGCAGCTTGCCGGGGAGGGAAAAACTGTTTTTT; CDR3 protein: CASSLPGREKLFF
V gene: TRBV2; CDR3 length: 13; J gene: TRBJ2-5; clone size: -; D gene: -; CDR3 DNA: TGTGCCAGCGATAAAGAACAGAGAGAGACCCAGTACTTC; CDR3 protein: CASDKEQRETQYF
V gene: TRBV27; CDR3 length: 15; J gene: TRBJ1-5; clone size: -; D gene: TRBD1; CDR3 DNA: TGTGCCAGCAGTTCCGGGACAGGGTTAGGTCAGCCCCAGCATTTT; CDR3 protein: CASSSGTGLGQPQHF
V gene: TRBV12-5; CDR3 length: 14; J gene: TRBJ2-5; clone size: few; D gene: TRBD2; CDR3 DNA: TGTGCTAGTGGCCCTAGCGGGGGGGTCGAGACCCAGTACTTC; CDR3 protein: CASGPSGGVETQYF
V gene: TRBV28; CDR3 length: 15; J gene: TRBJ1-5; clone size: -; D gene: TRBD1; CDR3 DNA: TGTGCCAGCAGTCGGGGGACAGGGCCAAATCAGCCCCAGCATTTT; CDR3 protein: CASSRGTGPNQPQHF
V gene: TRBV3-1/TRBV3-2; CDR3 length: 14; J gene: TRBJ1-2; clone size: -; D gene: -; CDR3 DNA: TGTGCCAGCAGCCGGGGGGAGGGGAGTAGCGGCTACACCTTC; CDR3 protein: CASSRGEGSSGYTF
V gene: TRBV4-3; CDR3 length: 17; J gene: TRBJ2-7; clone size: -; D gene: TRBD2; CDR3 DNA: TGCGCCAGCAGCCAGGGGGCTTATGGCGGGGGGACCTACGAGCAGTACTTC; CDR3 protein: CASSQGAYGGGTYEQYF